These T cell receptor beta chains were read from a single sample in a study of beta chain features in type 1 diabetes. Clones were sequenced by immunoSEQ multiplex PCR, and TCRdb holds only the in-frame ones, with some missing. The sample includes 300,000 to 350,000 clones, under 8.5% seen only once; the top ten take 0.44%. The sample consisted of central memory CD4+ T cells from blood. The receptors come from a young woman in good health. CDR3s include the opening cysteine and the closing phenylalanine or tryptophan. The D gene is left open where the match is weak. The listing skips clone size in some rows; elsewhere it reads once, few, many or a size class.

CDR3 length,clone size,J gene,D gene,V gene,CDR3 protein,CDR3 DNA
12,few,TRBJ2-1,TRBD2,TRBV19,CASSRLANEQFF,TGTGCCAGTAGCAGACTAGCAAATGAGCAGTTCTTC
13,few,TRBJ1-1,-,TRBV5-1,CASSLGGGTEAFF,TGCGCCAGCAGCTTGGGCGGGGGCACTGAAGCTTTCTTT
14,few,TRBJ1-1,-,TRBV10-3,CAISGVNSNTEAFF,TGTGCCATCAGTGGGGTTAATTCGAACACTGAAGCTTTCTTT
18,many,TRBJ2-6,-,TRBV5-6,CASSLVRQINSGANVLTF,TGTGCCAGCAGCTTGGTGCGGCAGATCAACTCTGGGGCCAACGTCCTGACTTTC
13,-,TRBJ2-7,TRBD2,TRBV7-8,CASSTQLASEQYF,TGTGCCAGCAGCACCCAACTAGCGTCCGAGCAGTACTTC
16,few,TRBJ2-3,TRBD2,TRBV4-2,CASSFGGRGGTDTQYF,TGTGCCAGCAGCTTCGGCGGGAGGGGAGGCACAGATACGCAGTATTTT
14,-,TRBJ1-1,-,TRBV11-2,CASSDRTQNTEAFF,TGTGCCAGCAGCGATAGAACGCAGAACACTGAAGCTTTCTTT
15,-,TRBJ2-7,TRBD2,TRBV28,CASSSRLAGRYEQYF,TGTGCCAGCAGCTCCCGACTAGCGGGGCGATACGAGCAGTACTTC
15,many,TRBJ2-3,-,TRBV5-1,CASSLATLNTDTQYF,TGCGCCAGCAGCTTAGCTACCCTGAACACAGATACGCAGTATTTT
10,few,TRBJ2-1,-,TRBV20-1,CSARDPKQFF,TGCAGTGCTAGGGATCCCAAGCAGTTCTTC
14,-,TRBJ1-3,-,TRBV28,CASSADTAGNTIYF,TGTGCCAGCAGCGCTGACACCGCTGGAAACACCATATATTTT
14,few,TRBJ2-5,TRBD2,TRBV18,CASSPPSGSETQYF,TGTGCCAGCTCACCACCTAGCGGGAGTGAGACCCAGTACTTC
12,-,TRBJ2-2,-,TRBV10-3,CAIGRNTGELFF,TGTGCCATCGGGCGGAACACCGGGGAGCTGTTTTTT
12,-,TRBJ2-3,-,TRBV7-9,CASSLTDDTQYF,TGTGCCAGCAGCTTGACGGACGATACGCAGTATTTT
15,few,TRBJ2-7,TRBD2,TRBV7-2,CASSTVVAGTYEQYF,TGTGCCAGCAGCACAGTGGTAGCGGGAACCTACGAGCAGTACTTC
13,-,TRBJ2-1,-,TRBV25-1,CASSEGRYNEQFF,TGTGCCAGCAGTGAAGGACGCTACAATGAGCAGTTCTTC
16,-,TRBJ2-1,TRBD2,TRBV7-3,CASSPGTSGRKGEQFF,TGTGCCAGCAGCCCCGGGACTAGCGGGAGAAAGGGTGAGCAGTTCTTC
15,-,TRBJ2-2,-,TRBV11-2,CASSSRTLNTGELFF,TGTGCCAGCAGCTCCCGGACCCTGAACACCGGGGAGCTGTTTTTT
11,-,TRBJ2-1,-,TRBV5-8,CASSPRTEQFF,TGTGCCAGCAGCCCCAGGACCGAACAGTTCTTC
14,few,TRBJ2-7,TRBD2,TRBV28,CASTPGGVPYEQYF,TGTGCCAGCACCCCGGGGGGGGTCCCCTACGAGCAGTACTTC
13,-,TRBJ2-7,-,TRBV10-3,CAISRGGSYEQYF,TGTGCCATCAGCAGGGGAGGGTCGTACGAGCAGTACTTC
15,few,TRBJ1-2,-,TRBV7-2,CASSLVVGDNYGYTF,TGTGCCAGCAGCTTAGTAGTGGGGGATAACTATGGCTACACCTTC
13,few,TRBJ2-7,-,TRBV5-1,CASSPGLSYEQYF,TGCGCCAGCAGCCCGGGACTTTCCTACGAGCAGTACTTC
13,-,TRBJ1-1,TRBD1,TRBV7-2,CASSSGQGVEAFF,TGTGCCAGCAGCTCGGGACAGGGCGTAGAAGCTTTCTTT
12,-,TRBJ1-1,-,TRBV11-2,CASSLFGTEAFF,TGTGCCAGCAGCTTATTTGGAACTGAAGCTTTCTTT
12,many,TRBJ2-1,-,TRBV5-1,CASSPTAGEQFF,TGCGCCAGCAGCCCTACCGCTGGTGAGCAGTTCTTC
14,-,TRBJ2-7,-,TRBV4-1,CASSHQTGTYEQYF,TGCGCCAGCAGCCACCAGACTGGAACCTACGAGCAGTACTTC
15,many,TRBJ1-1,TRBD1,TRBV6-6,CASIKGQGGNTEAFF,TGTGCCAGCATCAAAGGACAGGGTGGGAACACTGAAGCTTTCTTT
16,-,TRBJ2-7,TRBD2,TRBV2,CASSESKASGRYEQYF,TGTGCCAGCAGTGAAAGTAAGGCTAGCGGGAGATACGAGCAGTACTTC
15,many,TRBJ1-2,-,TRBV9,CASSVGLGFQDGYTF,TGTGCCAGCAGCGTAGGTCTGGGATTTCAGGACGGCTACACCTTC
14,many,TRBJ2-7,-,TRBV7-2,CASSRDPVAYEQYF,TGTGCCAGCAGCAGGGACCCTGTCGCCTACGAGCAGTACTTC
19,-,TRBJ2-1,-,TRBV14,CASSQTPWASQRHYNEQFF,TGTGCCAGCAGCCAAACCCCTTGGGCTAGTCAACGGCACTACAATGAGCAGTTCTTC
16,-,TRBJ1-2,TRBD1,TRBV27,CASSFKGQGLHYGYTF,TGTGCCAGCAGTTTTAAAGGACAGGGCTTACACTATGGCTACACCTTC
14,few,TRBJ2-3,-,TRBV10-3,CAIRLEGSTDTQYF,TGTGCCATCAGATTGGAGGGCAGCACAGATACGCAGTATTTT
16,many,TRBJ2-5,-,TRBV28,CASSLGRGITAETQYF,TGTGCCAGCAGTTTAGGTCGCGGGATAACGGCGGAGACCCAGTACTTC
15,few,TRBJ2-1,TRBD1,TRBV6-1,CASNNLGTDYNEQFF,TGTGCCAGCAATAACTTGGGGACAGACTACAATGAGCAGTTCTTC
15,-,TRBJ2-3,-,TRBV5-1,CASSLASESTDTQYF,TGCGCCAGCAGCTTAGCTAGCGAAAGCACAGATACGCAGTATTTT
11,-,TRBJ2-7,-,TRBV27,CASSLGNEQYF,TGTGCCAGCAGTTTGGGTAACGAGCAGTACTTC
15,few,TRBJ2-4,-,TRBV7-2,CASSPTGTLTNIQYF,TGTGCCAGCAGCCCCACCGGGACACTTACGAACATTCAGTACTTC
15,-,TRBJ2-2,-,TRBV2,CASSADRSNTGELFF,TGTGCCAGCAGTGCAGACAGATCGAACACCGGGGAGCTGTTTTTT
13,-,TRBJ1-1,-,TRBV6-1,CASSEQVNTEAFF,TGTGCCAGCAGTGAACAGGTGAACACTGAAGCTTTCTTT
13,-,TRBJ2-2,-,TRBV7-3,CASSLSEAGELFF,TGTGCCAGCAGCTTATCGGAGGCCGGGGAGCTGTTTTTT
14,few,TRBJ2-3,-,TRBV5-4,CASSLNGAKDTQYF,TGTGCCAGCAGCTTGAATGGGGCTAAAGATACGCAGTATTTT
13,few,TRBJ2-5,-,TRBV4-1,CASSQAGEETQYF,TGCGCCAGCAGCCAAGCGGGAGAAGAGACCCAGTACTTC
14,-,TRBJ2-2,-,TRBV7-3,CASSSGMNTGELFF,TGTGCCAGCTCCAGCGGAATGAACACCGGGGAGCTGTTTTTT
16,-,TRBJ1-3,-,TRBV7-9,CASSPQFMSSGNTIYF,TGTGCCAGCAGCCCCCAATTTATGAGCTCTGGAAACACCATATATTTT
16,many,TRBJ1-5,TRBD1,TRBV18,CASSPPSNRGRQPQHF,TGTGCCAGCTCACCACCGTCTAACAGGGGACGTCAGCCCCAGCATTTT
14,few,TRBJ1-5,-,TRBV7-2,CASSPRGRNQPQHF,TGTGCCAGCAGCCCCAGGGGCCGAAATCAGCCCCAGCATTTT
14,many,TRBJ2-7,-,TRBV10-3,CAVGGGASAYEQYF,TGTGCCGTAGGAGGGGGCGCATCGGCCTACGAGCAGTACTTC
17,many,TRBJ2-2,TRBD2,TRBV10-3,CAISEPLAGGWTGELFF,TGTGCCATCAGTGAACCACTAGCGGGAGGTTGGACCGGGGAGCTGTTTTTT
17,-,TRBJ2-3,TRBD2,TRBV12-5,CASGVSPAGTTTDTQYF,TGTGCTAGTGGTGTTTCCCCCGCCGGGACTACCACAGATACGCAGTATTTT
15,few,TRBJ2-7,TRBD1,TRBV4-2,CASSQEGTGVYEQYF,TGTGCCAGCAGCCAAGAAGGGACAGGGGTCTACGAGCAGTACTTC
17,few,TRBJ2-7,TRBD1,TRBV14,CASSQDYLKDRAGEQYF,TGTGCCAGCAGCCAAGATTATTTGAAGGACAGGGCGGGCGAGCAGTACTTC
15,-,TRBJ2-7,TRBD2,TRBV7-9,CASSKTGTSVNEQYF,TGTGCCAGCAGCAAAACCGGGACTAGCGTTAACGAGCAGTACTTC
15,-,TRBJ1-3,-,TRBV6-1,CASSLTTNSGNTIYF,TGTGCCAGCAGTCTCACAACCAACTCTGGAAACACCATATATTTT